The rows below give T cell receptor beta chains drawn from one sample of a study of blood T cell repertoires in COVID-19. The assay was immunoSEQ multiplex PCR, and TCRdb's table has in-frame clones only and misses some. The table has approximately 200,000 clones, 75% to 90% seen once. Sequencing was done on a sample of peripheral blood. Every receptor here comes from a man aged 55-75 years with acute or convalescent COVID-19. Each CDR3 is given with its conserved first and last residue. Each record gives: V gene, CDR3 protein.

v_gene: TRBV5-5; CDR3aa: CASSSRTEGVEKLFF
v_gene: TRBV28; CDR3aa: CASIKAGAGEKLFF
v_gene: TRBV5-8; CDR3aa: CASSRGTGVYGYTF
v_gene: TRBV28; CDR3aa: CASSLPKKSSGRAREQYF
v_gene: TRBV28; CDR3aa: CASSRTLGLTYEQYF
v_gene: TRBV7-3; CDR3aa: CASSSGRETDTQYF
v_gene: TRBV7-2; CDR3aa: CASSPQGRRSYEQYF
v_gene: TRBV28; CDR3aa: CASSSGLSEQYF
v_gene: TRBV5-1; CDR3aa: CASSLGSRERDTQYF
v_gene: TRBV29-1; CDR3aa: CSVDPGQGVEQYF
v_gene: TRBV7-2; CDR3aa: CASVLGGGGHQLHF
v_gene: TRBV10-3; CDR3aa: CAISTGQGSYEQYF
v_gene: TRBV9; CDR3aa: CASSVRRDEQFF
v_gene: TRBV7-9; CDR3aa: CASSYGSYEQYF
v_gene: TRBV20-1; CDR3aa: CSASRQGVSYEQYF
v_gene: TRBV7-9; CDR3aa: CASSLDPYQPQHF
v_gene: TRBV28; CDR3aa: CASSTLVNEQFF
v_gene: TRBV7-2; CDR3aa: CASSSGTSGPREQFF
v_gene: TRBV2; CDR3aa: CASSRDSLGSPLHF
v_gene: TRBV23-1; CDR3aa: CASSQVGGRKWQPQHF
v_gene: TRBV7-2; CDR3aa: CASSLRRDGAGELFF
v_gene: TRBV4-1; CDR3aa: CASSQVTNYRYEQYF
v_gene: TRBV6-5; CDR3aa: CASSYMSPPMNTEAFF
v_gene: TRBV6-1; CDR3aa: CASSEARDSPLHF
v_gene: TRBV5-1; CDR3aa: CASSFFGATNEKLFF
v_gene: TRBV5-1; CDR3aa: CASSLAGDSEKLFF
v_gene: TRBV7-2; CDR3aa: CASSLQGARETQYF
v_gene: TRBV7-9; CDR3aa: CASSLASNEQFF
v_gene: TRBV9; CDR3aa: CASSVDGRVSNEQFF
v_gene: TRBV27; CDR3aa: CASSIGPGYGYTF
v_gene: TRBV5-6; CDR3aa: CASSLARGQETQYF
v_gene: TRBV19; CDR3aa: CASSTRDRDRGTQYF
v_gene: TRBV7-9; CDR3aa: CASSLSSGARGNIQYF
v_gene: TRBV15; CDR3aa: CATSRGLAGASYNEQFF
v_gene: TRBV29-1; CDR3aa: CSVNEGARTEAFF
v_gene: TRBV9; CDR3aa: CASSETGSGELFF
v_gene: TRBV7-9; CDR3aa: CASSLGLTGQETQYF
v_gene: TRBV5-4; CDR3aa: CASSARLAGSNEQFF
v_gene: TRBV9; CDR3aa: CASSPRTSQGGGELFF
v_gene: TRBV24-1; CDR3aa: CATSDGGPGQVNQPQHF
v_gene: TRBV10-3; CDR3aa: CAITPGQGYGYTF
v_gene: TRBV7-9; CDR3aa: CASSLGRTYEQYF
v_gene: TRBV30; CDR3aa: CAWKWGDSPLHF
v_gene: TRBV5-4; CDR3aa: CASSFSIDRPPSVITF
v_gene: TRBV19; CDR3aa: CASSAQGPHNQPQHF
v_gene: TRBV11-2; CDR3aa: CASSQGTGNGGETQYF
v_gene: TRBV3-1/TRBV3-2; CDR3aa: CASSQGRGGGNEQFF
v_gene: TRBV7-2; CDR3aa: CASSFTYGEQFF
v_gene: TRBV19; CDR3aa: CASGQGTFNQPQHF
v_gene: TRBV6-5; CDR3aa: CASRGTAKETQYF
v_gene: TRBV28; CDR3aa: CASTIAGGVAYEQYF
v_gene: TRBV19; CDR3aa: CASRTKDTASVKAFF